This TCR beta chain comes out of a study of shared clonotypes between healthy human individuals (dated by TCRdb to 2020 to 2021). At the level of the whole study: The cohort comprised two women and three men aged 18 to 49 years. Libraries were prepared and TCR repertoires were sequenced by different laboratories using diverse techniques, in order to increase sequencing depth and limit assay-specific biases. Per donor, three plates each were used for CD4 naive and CD4 memory, two for CD8 naive, and one for CD8 memory. Between about 0.85 and 9.5 billion PBMCs per donor were obtained by leukapheresis. The study deeply sequenced blood TCR repertoires of five healthy adults to estimate repertoire size and the extent of clonotype sharing between individuals.

Donors were healthy HIV-negative adults with no recently reported acute infections or vaccinations. Only Caucasian adults living in Nashville, Tennessee, USA were represented among the donors. CD4+ T cells were enriched by magnetic negative selection, after which naive cells were positively selected on CD45RA and the negative fraction was taken as the memory subset. After blood collection by leukapheresis, PBMCs were isolated using Ficoll-Histopaque density gradient centrifugation and then cryopreserved in the vapor phase of liquid nitrogen. Purity and quantity of every magnetically sorted T cell population were checked by analytical flow cytometry. From each sorted fraction, genomic DNA was isolated and quantified by UV absorbance on a Nanodrop 2000c. The germline V gene specifies SGHAT as CDR1 and FQNNGV as CDR2. Clipping removes 0 bases from V and 3 bases from J, with 3 as the unmatched junction base count. The CDR3 numbers 17 residues from cysteine through phenylalanine. Only the CDR3 portion is preserved as DNA: 51 bases, with reading frame beginning at the first base.

Note on this clone: This receptor's antigen is unknown. Base qualities are not provided; no much larger clone lies one nucleotide away.

Overall study outcomes, separate from this receptor: Higher generation probabilities were observed for clonotypes shared by all four sorted-subset donors than for non-shared clonotypes. Based on pairwise subsampling, the degree of clonotype sharing among donors was expected to be affected by sequencing depth. Across a few donors, roughly 5% of naive CD4, roughly 3.4% of naive CD8, approximately 2.5% of memory CD4, and approximately 0.4% of memory CD8 clonotypes were shared. Rarefaction of sorted-subset datasets indicated incomplete sequencing despite the large sequencing depth. The small number of donors limited the genetic and exposure-history diversity represented. Sampling was restricted to blood, and TCR repertoires in tissue are likely to differ from TCR repertoires in blood. Naive subsets generally had larger estimated clonotype richness than memory subsets.

Using the deep immunoSEQ assay, multiplex PCR amplified TCR CDR3 regions from genomic DNA. For each cell subset, the extracted genomic DNA was distributed evenly across all wells of several immunoSEQ 96-well plates, and each plate served as one replicate. Each replicate PCR for sorted subsets received around 200 ng genomic DNA, equal to 28,000 or so T cell genomes. Purified libraries were measured with a Qubit 3.0 fluorometer, size-checked on a Bioanalyzer 2100, and measured again with the KAPA Library Quantification kit. Every immunoSEQ 96-well plate was sequenced on a dedicated single-read 150-cycle Illumina NextSeq 550 flow cell. Under the source paper's analysis protocol: Because only junctional sequences without quality scores were contained in the immunoSEQ output, filtering matching that applied to full-length reads could not be performed. To assign V/J genes and CDR3, sequences were annotated against IMGT germline references using PyIR, a Python wrapper for IgBLAST v1.9. Reads were filtered out if the reads had weak V/J assignments (E-value above 1e-6), no CDR3, stop codons, out-of-frame junctions, or ambiguous translated residues. V3J clonotypes were defined by identical inferred V gene, J gene, and CDR3 amino acid sequence. Percentage overlap between repertoires was calculated by dividing the number of shared unique clonotypes by the size of the smaller repertoire. Three approaches were used to assess repertoire richness: RTK rarefaction, the Chao1 estimator, and Recon v2.1 estimates of unobserved clonotypes. Generation probabilities were computed with OLGA for all TCRbeta clonotypes obtained by the gDNA method from several donors. TCRdb retrieved this table from immuneACCESS and kept in-frame rearrangements only. Not all clones are present; in checked studies, unresolved V genes account for under half, and no reason is known for the remainder. V, J and clone size are those of that table, while D and trimming were read from the DNA. The sample yields more than 2 million clones; 90% to 96% were counted once. The top ten clonotypes cover roughly 0.13% of the sample.

Material for sequencing was naive CD4+ T cells sorted from blood. This sample's cell subset or site label indicates: CD45RA+ positively selected. The chain uses TRBV11-2 and TRBJ2-5; 14 junctional bases match TRBD2. This sequence originates from a man younger than 30 in good health. CDR3 protein: CASSLDWTSGRKETQYF. The nucleotide sequence is given as TGTGCCAGCAGCTTAGATTGGACTAGCGGGAGGAAAGAGACCCAGTACTTC.